The 27 T cell receptor beta chains below all came from one sample that was sequenced in a study of early T cells in non-severe SARS-CoV-2 infection. TCRdb reprocessed the 5' RACE reads with MiXCR, giving one entry per CDR3 protein. The table lists 30,000 to 35,000 distinct CDR3 sequences, about 4.6% of them singletons. The sample was whole blood. The receptors here all came from an adult who was a healthcare worker with PCR-confirmed SARS-CoV-2 infection or an uninfected control (not recorded which).

The CDR3 is CASSDGVWDTQYF. The DNA of the CDR3 is TGTGCCAGCAGTGATGGCGTATGGGATACGCAGTATTTT. The chain has TRBV6-1 and TRBJ2-3; D gene ambiguous. This CDR3 has 13 residues. Germline assignment: CDR1 MNHNS and CDR2 SASEGT. V shed 3 bases and J shed 6 bases, with 10 bases lying between them.

This clonotype was found many times. The chain employs TRBV20-1 and TRBJ1-5; tentatively, D is TRBD1 (6 bases). The CDR3 has 17 amino acids. Germline CDR1 is DFQATT and CDR2 is SNEGSKA (reference sequence). The V gene lost 0 bases and the J gene lost 3 bases, with 18 bases spanning the gap. The CDR3 DNA reads as TGCAGTGCTAGAGATACAAGGGGGGGCGCGGTCAATCAGCCCCAGCATTTT. It specifies CSARDTRGGAVNQPQHF.

In its sample, this clonotype was seen many times. V gene TRBV3-1 combines with J gene TRBJ2-3; 8 nucleotides agree with TRBD1. Germline V gene sequence: CDR1 LGHDT, CDR2 YNNKEL (reference sequence). Trimming at V came to 4 bases and at J to 6 bases, leaving 6 bases not matched to a gene. This CDR3 has 14 residues. The CDR3 spells CASSPFQGADTQYF. CDR3 in DNA: TGTGCCAGCAGCCCCTTTCAGGGGGCCGATACGCAGTATTTT.

This chain joins TRBV11-2 and TRBJ1-5, with D perhaps matching TRBD1 (6 bases). This CDR3 is built from 14 residues. Trimming took off 5 bases at V and 4 bases at J, with 12 bases between the two ends. CDR1 SGHAT and CDR2 FQNNGV come from the germline V gene. CDR3 residues: CASSLTGFNQPQHF. CDR3 nucleotides: TGTGCCAGCAGCCTAACAGGGTTTAATCAGCCCCAGCATTTT. Full variable domain (remainder filled in from reference TRBV11-2 and TRBJ1-5): EAGVAQSPRYKIIEKRQSVAFWCNPISGHATLYWYQQILGQGPKLLIQFQNNGVVDDSQLPKDRFSAERLKGVDSTLKIQPAKLEDSAVYLCASSLTGFNQPQHFGDGTRLSIL.

This clonotype was seen many times. V and J are TRBV20-1 and TRBJ2-7; D gene unclear. Germline V lookup: CDR1 DFQATT, CDR2 SNEGSKA (reference sequence). CDR3 length: 9 amino acids. V lost 5 bases to trimming and J lost 5 bases, with 4 bases between them. This chain's CDR3 is CSAGHEQYF. CDR3 in DNA: TGCAGTGCTGGGCACGAGCAGTACTTC.

This clonotype was counted at least ten times. The chain links TRBV3-1 to TRBJ2-1, with D tentatively TRBD1 (6 bases). CDR1 and CDR2 (germline): LGHDT, YNNKEL (reference sequence). V was clipped by 0 bases and J by 6 bases, with 15 bases between them. CDR3 length: 16 residues. The CDR3 region has the DNA TGTGCCAGCAGCCAAGATCCCAGGGGCCCTAGCAATGAGCAGTTCTTC. Its protein is CASSQDPRGPSNEQFF.

This chain joins TRBV20-1 and TRBJ2-3, with TRBD2 matching 8 bases. The CDR3 sequence is 15 residues long. CDR1 DFQATT and CDR2 SNEGSKA come from the germline V gene (reference sequence). The V and J ends lost 5 bases and 0 bases, in that order; junction bases with no gene match: 7. The CDR3 sequence is CSALRGGGSTDTQYF. In DNA form, the CDR3 reads TGCAGTGCTCTTCGCGGCGGGGGGAGCACAGATACGCAGTATTTT.

This clonotype was detected many times. This chain links TRBV5-6 with TRBJ2-2; 8 bases align to TRBD1. The CDR3 is 15 amino acids. Unmatched junction bases numbered 6, after V lost 3 bases and J lost 5 bases. Germline V gives CDR1 SGHDT, CDR2 YYEEEE. DNA of the CDR3: TGTGCCAGCAGCTCCCCAGGGGGCTTAACCGGGGAGCTGTTTTTT. Translated: CASSSPGGLTGELFF.

This clonotype appeared many times. The rearrangement joins TRBV27 to TRBJ2-7; a weak D match, TRBD1 (6 bases). V lost 8 bases and J 5 bases, leaving 19 bases between the germline ends. CDR3 length: 14 amino acids. Germline CDR1 MNHEY, CDR2 SMNVEV (reference sequence). The CDR3 coding sequence is TGTGCCAGCGGACCCTTATCTACAGGGAACGAGCAGTACTTC. It encodes CASGPLSTGNEQYF.

The sample holds a few counts of this clonotype. This rearrangement joins TRBV20-1 to TRBJ1-5; TRBD1 matches 7 bases. This CDR3 region has 17 residues. The junction had 15 bases not matched to a gene; V was cut back by 3 bases and J by 4 bases. CDR1 is DFQATT and CDR2 is SNEGSKA in the germline V gene (reference sequence). Written as DNA, the CDR3 is TGCAGTGCTAGGGACGAACGCCGACAGGGCCGGAATCAGCCCCAGCATTTT. This gives the protein CSARDERRQGRNQPQHF.

This clonotype was counted between two and nine times. The J gene is TRBJ2-3, the V gene TRBV3-1, with 9 bases matching TRBD2. Germline CDR1 LGHDT, CDR2 YNNKEL (reference sequence). The CDR3 is made up of 18 amino acids. J gave up 5 bases and V 1 base, and 13 bases lay outside the gene matches. This CDR3 is CASSQGLASGVEGDTQYF. The DNA of the CDR3 is TGTGCCAGCAGCCAAGGGCTGGCTAGCGGGGTCGAGGGAGATACGCAGTATTTT.

This clonotype appeared many times. The V and J genes are TRBV5-1 and TRBJ2-5; possible D gene TRBD2, 6 bases. Trimming stripped 3 bases from V and 3 bases from J, with 15 bases between. CDR1 and CDR2 (germline): SGHRS, YFSETQ. CDR3 size: 15 residues. CDR3 sequence: CASSSRGWREETQYF. The CDR3 DNA follows: TGCGCCAGCAGCTCGAGGGGTTGGAGGGAAGAGACCCAGTACTTC.

The sample holds one count of this clonotype. The junction departs from the called germline gene at one end, perhaps through a read error. The chain links TRBV5-1 to TRBJ2-3; no reliable D call. Per germline, CDR1 SGHRS and CDR2 YFSETQ. This CDR3 is 14 amino acids long. The DNA for the CDR3 is TGCGCCAGCAGCTTCACAGTAAGCACAGATACGCGGTATTTT. This translates into CASSFTVSTDTRYF.

The table lists this clonotype with many counts. The chain combines TRBV6-5 with TRBJ2-2, with 12 bases aligning to TRBD2. Germline V gene data show CDR1 as MNHEY and CDR2 as SVGAGI. The CDR3 is made up of 17 amino acids. V shed 7 bases and J 7 bases; nucleotides not matched to a gene: 13. CDR3 DNA: TGTGCCAGCAACCCCTTAGGGCTAGCGGGAGGGAACGGGGAGCTGTTTTTT. It is translated as CASNPLGLAGGNGELFF.

Many counts were recorded for this clonotype. This chain links TRBV29-1 with TRBJ2-6, with unresolved D. The CDR3 has 14 amino acids. Germline V gives CDR1 SQVTM, CDR2 ANQGSEA. V lost 1 base to trimming and J lost 0 bases, with 4 bases between them. The CDR3 DNA follows: TGCAGCGTTGAAGGGAGCTCTGGGGCCAACGTCCTGACTTTC. As protein: CSVEGSSGANVLTF.

This clonotype has a count of ten or more. This chain links TRBV28 with TRBJ2-5; D remains unclear. Deletions cut 3 bases from V and 1 base from J, with 12 bases between. There are 15 residues in the CDR3. The V gene's germline CDR1 is MDHEN and CDR2 SYDVKM. As DNA, the CDR3 is TGTGCCAGCAGTTTTAGCCGGGTTCCCCAAGAGACCCAGTACTTC. The encoded protein is CASSFSRVPQETQYF.

This clonotype was picked up many times. J is TRBJ1-1 and V is TRBV10-3; tentative D call: TRBD1 (5 bases). V was clipped by 6 bases and J by 0 bases, with 11 bases between them. Germline V gene lookup returns CDR1 ENHRY and CDR2 SYGVKD. The CDR3 covers 14 residues. As DNA, the CDR3 is TGTGCCATCAGGGCCGGGACGGTGAACACTGAAGCTTTCTTT. Translating it yields CAIRAGTVNTEAFF.

There are many counts of this clonotype. The V call is TRBV19, the J call TRBJ2-2, with a weak D call TRBD2 (6 bases). The V end lost 6 bases, the J end lost 5 bases, and 16 bases lay between the germline ends. The germline CDR1 and CDR2 sequences are LNHDA and SQIVND (reference sequence). This CDR3 region has 15 residues. The CDR3 spells CASRAGREKTGELFF. The DNA for the CDR3 is TGTGCCAGTAGAGCTGGCCGGGAGAAAACCGGGGAGCTGTTTTTT.

This clonotype was recorded many times. The chain employs TRBV6-1 and TRBJ2-7; D is ambiguous. CDR3 length equals 14 residues. Germline V gene sequence: CDR1 MNHNS, CDR2 SASEGT. The V end lost 8 bases, the J end lost 1 base, and 15 bases lay between the germline ends. The CDR3 DNA is TGTGCCAGCCGGCCGAAGTCAGCGTCCTACGAGCAGTACTTC. Its protein product is CASRPKSASYEQYF.

This clonotype appeared many times. This rearrangement joins TRBV7-8 to TRBJ2-3; D may be TRBD2 (6 bases). V was trimmed by 3 bases and J by 5 bases, leaving 15 bases between them. Germline V gene sequence: CDR1 SGHVS, CDR2 FQNEAQ. This CDR3 region has 15 residues. In nucleotides, the CDR3 is TGTGCCAGCAGCTTGCTCCGGGGGAGACGAGATACGCAGTATTTT. It is translated as CASSLLRGRRDTQYF.

This clonotype was found many times. The V and J genes are TRBV18 and TRBJ2-7; the D is unclear. V was cut by 1 base and J by 3 bases, with 16 bases left in between. The germline gives CDR1 KGHSH, CDR2 LQKENI. This CDR3 comprises 16 residues. CDR3 sequence reads: CASSPLGPPVNYEQYF. DNA for the CDR3: TGTGCCAGCTCACCACTCGGCCCACCGGTTAACTACGAGCAGTACTTC.

This clonotype was observed at least ten times. V gene TRBV29-1 combines with J gene TRBJ2-7; the D is unclear. The CDR3 covers 13 residues. The V and J ends lost 1 base and 6 bases respectively, with 13 bases between them. The germline V gene has CDR1 SQVTM and CDR2 ANQGSEA. The CDR3 region is CSVEGLGWGEQYF. The DNA of the CDR3 is TGCAGCGTTGAAGGACTGGGGTGGGGCGAGCAGTACTTC.

This clonotype was detected many times. For the CDR3, the DNA is TGTGCCAGCAGCCTAAGGCAAACGCAGTATTTT. Its protein is CASSLRQTQYF. This chain joins TRBV11-2 and TRBJ2-3; D remains ambiguous. This CDR3 is built from 11 residues. Per the germline V gene, CDR1 is SGHAT and CDR2 is FQNNGV. Trimming shortened V by 5 bases and J by 9 bases, and 9 bases separated the two germline ends. Supplemented by reference TRBV11-2 and TRBJ2-3, the full variable domain reads EAGVAQSPRYKIIEKRQSVAFWCNPISGHATLYWYQQILGQGPKLLIQFQNNGVVDDSQLPKDRFSAERLKGVDSTLKIQPAKLEDSAVYLCASSLRQTQYFGPGTRLTVL.

A few counts support this clonotype. This chain's CDR3 is CASTNPGTVYEQYF. DNA of the CDR3: TGCGCCAGTACCAACCCCGGGACAGTCTACGAGCAGTACTTC. This chain joins TRBV5-1 and TRBJ2-7, with 7 bases matching TRBD1. Per the germline V gene, CDR1 is SGHRS and CDR2 is YFSETQ. After removal of 8 bases from V and 3 bases from J, the junction contained 11 bases not matched to a gene. The CDR3 loop spans 14 amino acids.

This clonotype was detected many times. This rearrangement joins TRBV5-1 to TRBJ1-2; no reliable D call. The germline CDR1 and CDR2 sequences are SGHRS and YFSETQ. The CDR3 spans 15 residues. V lost 3 bases to trimming and J lost 2 bases, with 14 bases between them. The CDR3 DNA reads as TGCGCCAGCAGCTCGTCGATAAAGACAAACTATGGCTACACCTTC. This encodes CASSSSIKTNYGYTF.

The gene calls are TRBV3-1 and TRBJ2-5; perhaps TRBD2 as D (6 bases). With 0 bases removed from V and 5 bases from J, the gap between germline ends came to 10 bases. CDR1 LGHDT and CDR2 YNNKEL come from the germline V gene (reference sequence). The CDR3 runs 14 residues. Here the CDR3 reads CASSQDARGETQYF. The CDR3 DNA sequence: TGTGCCAGCAGCCAAGATGCCCGGGGGGAGACCCAGTACTTC.

The chain joins TRBV28 to TRBJ1-2; 9 bases fit TRBD1. The CDR3 is 14 amino acids. The V gene end was trimmed by 4 bases and the J gene end by 6 bases; junction bases not matched to a gene: 6. CDR1 MDHEN and CDR2 SYDVKM come from the germline V gene. The CDR3 here is CASSWGQGIHGYTF. In nucleotides, the CDR3 is TGTGCCAGCAGTTGGGGACAGGGAATCCATGGCTACACCTTC.